This TCR beta chain was observed in a study of blood T cells in healthy people across ages. Looking at the study overall: Through template switching, about one barcoded beta molecule was captured per two T cells, as measured in model experiments.

In terms of origin and age, donors were healthy Caucasian individuals from Russia aged about 6 to 90. Total RNA extraction produced at least 6 micrograms (per sample) for the study. For the second PCR, which ran for about 7 to 12 cycles, a sample-barcoded 5' primer and a J-beta primer mix were used. TCRdb reprocessed the 5' RACE reads with MiXCR, giving one entry per CDR3 protein. The table lists hundreds of thousands of distinct CDR3 sequences, 22% of them singletons. Germline CDR1 is SQVTM and CDR2 is ANQGSEA. The CDR3 totals 11 residues. V lost 2 bases, J lost 5 bases, and 6 bases lay in between. Sequences were obtained from blood. The gene calls are TRBV29-1 and TRBJ2-5; unclear D gene. This clonotype originated in a man between 65 and 85 years old in good health. CDR3 DNA: TGCAGCGTTGAACCGATTGAGACCCAGTACTTC. Protein product: CSVEPIETQYF.